This T cell receptor beta chain was documented in a study of blood T cells in healthy people across ages. CDR1 SQVTM and CDR2 ANQGSEA come from the germline V gene. The CDR3 has 14 residues. The germline V and J ends were trimmed by 5 bases and 0 bases, with 8 bases remaining between them. Study-wide points: Unsorted PBMCs prevented conclusive naive versus antigen-experienced comparison. Total diversity from one million sequenced T cells was likely underestimated. Per million T cells, the diversity of TCR beta decreased roughly linearly as age advanced.

Next came a second PCR, run for about 7 to 12 cycles, which used a sample-barcoded 5' primer along with a J-beta primer mix. Via MiXCR, TCRdb re-called the 5' RACE reads, giving one row per CDR3 protein. The table records roughly 1.4 million distinct CDR3 sequences, approximately 63% of them present only once. Of note for this clonotype: Its antigen remains unknown.

The source material was blood. The V call is TRBV29-1, the J call TRBJ2-6; the D gene could be TRBD1 or TRBD2 (6 bases each). The TCR comes from a man between 18 and 29 years old in good health. The CDR3 here is CSVSGASGANVLTF. CDR3 sequence (DNA): TGCAGCGTTTCGGGGGCCTCTGGGGCCAACGTCCTGACTTTC.